What follows is one TCR beta chain and its context. No antigen is known for it. Germline values: CDR1 KGHSH, CDR2 LQKENI. The CDR3 length is 14 residues. J was trimmed by 5 bases and V by 5 bases; bases with no gene match: 7. Described treatment: 19 received Ad26.COV2.S at low or high dose, single or two shots; a few received placebo; per-sample allocation not given. Sample collection was performed on day 63 after the first vaccine or placebo injection. The repertoire was sequenced with immunoSEQ multiplex PCR; TCRdb's copy has only in-frame clones and lacks some. The table records around 340,000 clones, approximately 90% of them present only once. The data are from a study of Ad26.COV2.S vaccination and SARS-CoV-2 variants. Overall study results and limits: Vaccine and placebo recipients had similar non-spike TCR breadth.

The chain carries TRBV18 and TRBJ1-1; 8 bases line up with TRBD1. The material was peripheral blood, obtained in a trial of Ad26.COV2.S vaccine versus placebo. The clonotype originates from a person aged 18-60 years who received the Ad26.COV2.S COVID-19 vaccine or a placebo. CDR3 residues: CASSSQQGETEAFF. The CDR3 region has the DNA TGTGCCAGCTCATCTCAACAGGGGGAGACTGAAGCTTTCTTT.